This TCR beta chain was observed in a study of CD8+CD57+ T cells in acquired aplastic anemia. About the study: There were 9.5 million to 13 million reads, on average, for CD4+ cells from healthy donors.

Whole-study results and caveats: CD8+ Simpson's diversity did not differ significantly between patients and controls.

The use of genomic DNA as template underpinned the TCR beta VDJ and CDR3 profiling. TCRdb re-derived calls from the reads in MiXCR, one entry per CDR3 protein. Of over 35,000 distinct CDR3 sequences listed, approximately 71% are singletons. This clonotype showed up just once. Its antigen is unidentified. The TCR was taken from a human donor in good health, serving as a control. Material for sequencing was sorted CD4+, CD8+, or CD8+CD57+ T cells (not recorded which) from PBMCs.

CDR3 nucleotide sequence: TGTGCCAGCAGCTTACGGGACAACTCACTCTCTGGAAACACCATATATTTT. Translating gives CASSLRDNSLSGNTIYF. The chain links TRBV7-8 to TRBJ1-3, with D perhaps matching TRBD1 (6 bases). The CDR3 has 17 amino acids. Germline CDR1 and CDR2: SGHVS and FQNEAQ. V lost 2 bases and J lost 0, with 14 bases in between.